This is a list of T cell receptor beta chains from one sample in a study of CD8 T cells in ankylosing spondylitis. TCRdb used MiXCR to reprocess the 5' RACE reads, holding one entry per CDR3 protein. The table lists some 200,000 distinct CDR3 sequences, just under 7.5% of them singletons. Sequencing input: blood, either unsorted or a sorted T cell fraction (not recorded which). The origin of the receptors is a male donor with ankylosing spondylitis. Each CDR3 is given with its conserved first and last residue. A D gene is named only where the DNA matches it firmly. Only part of the rows carry a size: once, few, many, or a class if the clone is expanded.

TRBJ2-3 . TRBV24-1 many TGTGCCACCAGTGATTTTTCGGGCACATTATACACAGATACGCAGTATTTT CATSDFSGTLYTDTQYF
TRBJ2-7 . TRBV2 many TGTGCCAGCAGTGAGGCATCCTATAGGGACGAGCAGTACTTC CASSEASYRDEQYF
TRBJ2-3 . TRBV4-3 many TGCGCCAGCAGCCAAGACGGCTCAAATACGCAGTATTTT CASSQDGSNTQYF
TRBJ1-2 . TRBV29-1 many TGCAGCGTCGTCGGCAGTGTATTTGGAGGCTATGGCTACACCTTC CSVVGSVFGGYGYTF
TRBJ2-1 TRBD2 TRBV7-6 few TGTGCCAGCAGCTTCCCCGGGACTAGCGGGAGTACGGATGAGCAGTTCTTC CASSFPGTSGSTDEQFF
TRBJ2-1 TRBD2 TRBV7-9 many TGTGCCAGCAGCCCAACTAGCGGGATTAACAATGAGCAGTTCTTC CASSPTSGINNEQFF
TRBJ2-5 TRBD2 TRBV11-2 many TGTGCCAGCAGCTTAGTACTGGGACTAGCGGGAGAAAAAGAGACCCAGTACTTC CASSLVLGLAGEKETQYF
TRBJ2-3 . TRBV4-3 many TGCGCCAGCAGCCAAGAGGTCGGGGGCGGCTCTACGCAGTATTTT CASSQEVGGGSTQYF
TRBJ2-5 TRBD2 TRBV5-1 . TGCGCCAGCAGCTTGGTCGGGCGGGAGGGCGACGAGGAGACCCAGTACTTC CASSLVGREGDEETQYF
TRBJ2-1 TRBD2 TRBV4-3 many TGCGCCAGCAGCCAGTCTTCTAGCGGGAGTAGGTATGAGCAGTTCTTC CASSQSSSGSRYEQFF
TRBJ2-7 . TRBV27 many TGTGCCAGCTTTTCACGGAGCTCCTACGAGCAGTACTTC CASFSRSSYEQYF
TRBJ2-5 . TRBV4-3 many TGCGCCAGCAGCCAAGAACCCATTTCGGCCCAAGAGACCCAGTACTTC CASSQEPISAQETQYF
TRBJ1-5 . TRBV7-2 few TGTGCCAGCAGCTTAGTTGCAGGGAAAGGCAATCAGCCCCAGCATTTT CASSLVAGKGNQPQHF
TRBJ2-7 . TRBV24-1 many TGTGCCACCAGTGATTGGGGGCAGTCGGCCGAGCAGTACTTC CATSDWGQSAEQYF
TRBJ2-1 . TRBV20-1 many TGCAGTGCTAGAGATAGATTAGCGGAAAACTACAATGAGCAGTTCTTC CSARDRLAENYNEQFF
TRBJ1-2 TRBD1 TRBV10-3 . TGTGCCATCCGCCCGGCAGGGGGCAACTATGGCTACACCTTC CAIRPAGGNYGYTF
TRBJ1-2 . TRBV20-1 few TGCAGTGCTATTTTGGTGGGCTATGGCTACACCTTC CSAILVGYGYTF
TRBJ2-1 . TRBV29-1 many TGCAGCGTCCTTACACCGAGGTACAATGAGCAGTTCTTC CSVLTPRYNEQFF
TRBJ2-1 . TRBV7-6 many TGTGCCAGCAGCTTAAGCGGTTGGACCTCCTACAATGAGCAGTTCTTC CASSLSGWTSYNEQFF
TRBJ2-7 . TRBV7-8 . TGTGCCAGCAGCCAAACCGGGAATTACGAGCAGTACTTC CASSQTGNYEQYF
TRBJ2-1 TRBD2 TRBV4-2 many TGTGCCAGCAGCCAAGATCTACTAGCGGAGGCCCCCAGCAGCTCCTACAATGAGCAGTTCTTC CASSQDLLAEAPSSSYNEQFF
TRBJ2-7 . TRBV6-1 many TGTGCCAGCAGCGAGGGACTCCCACTTAACTACGAGCAGTACTTC CASSEGLPLNYEQYF
TRBJ2-7 . TRBV12-3/TRBV12-4 many TGTGCCAGCAGTTTAGGGACACCGCTTCCCTACGAGCAGTACTTC CASSLGTPLPYEQYF
TRBJ2-7 TRBD1 TRBV29-1 many TGCAGCGGCTGGGACAGGTCCTACGAGCAGTACTTC CSGWDRSYEQYF
TRBJ2-7 . TRBV13 many TGTGCCAGCAGCCCAACGGGATCTCGGGCCTACGAGCAGTACTTC CASSPTGSRAYEQYF
TRBJ1-6 TRBD1 TRBV9 many TGTGCCAGCAGCAAACAGGGGACGAGCTCCTATAATTCACCCCTCCACTTT CASSKQGTSSYNSPLHF
TRBJ2-3 . TRBV5-1 many TGCGCCAGCAGCCTGGACAGATCCCACACAGATACGCAGTATTTT CASSLDRSHTDTQYF
TRBJ2-6 . TRBV6-4 many TGTGCCAGCAGTGAGGATAGGAAGATAGCTGGGGCCAACGTCCTGACTTTC CASSEDRKIAGANVLTF
TRBJ1-2 . TRBV4-3 few TGCGCCAGCAGCCAAGATATAGAGGGGATAAGCTATGGCTACACCTTC CASSQDIEGISYGYTF
TRBJ1-2 . TRBV7-9 many TGTGCCAGCAGCTTAGTCAGCTCGGTCTATGGCTACACCTTC CASSLVSSVYGYTF
TRBJ2-3 TRBD1 TRBV12-3/TRBV12-4 many TGTGCCAGCAGCCAACCACAGGGGGATGTGACAGATACGCAGTATTTT CASSQPQGDVTDTQYF
TRBJ2-7 . TRBV29-1 few TGCAGCGTTGATACCGGGACCGCGTTCATGGAGCAGTACTTC CSVDTGTAFMEQYF
TRBJ1-1 . TRBV6-2/TRBV6-3 . TGTGCCAGCAGTTACGGCCCGGACCAGAACACTGAAGCTTTCTTT CASSYGPDQNTEAFF
TRBJ1-6 . TRBV11-2 . TGTGCCAGCAGCCGGCCGGCGGGGGGCCTTTCTTATAATTCACCCCTCCACTTT CASSRPAGGLSYNSPLHF
TRBJ1-1 . TRBV6-5 many TGTGCCAGCAGTTACTCGAATAGGGGAGGACGCACTGAAGCTTTCTTT CASSYSNRGGRTEAFF
TRBJ2-7 TRBD2 TRBV11-2 many TGTGCCAGCAGCTTAGAGCCAGGGCGGGGGTACGAGCAGTACTTC CASSLEPGRGYEQYF
TRBJ2-3 TRBD2 TRBV7-9 many TGTGCCAGCAGCTTCCGGACTAGCGGGAGAATGAGGGATACGCAGTATTTT CASSFRTSGRMRDTQYF
TRBJ1-5 . TRBV12-3/TRBV12-4 many TGTGCCAGCAGTAGGGACGTAAACAATCAGCCCCAGCATTTT CASSRDVNNQPQHF
TRBJ2-7 . TRBV7-9 few TGTGCCAGCAGCTTAGGGGGTGGAGTTTGGTACTTC CASSLGGGVWYF
TRBJ2-7 TRBD2 TRBV20-1 many TGCAGTGCTAGAGAGGGGACTAGCGGTTACGAGCAGTACTTC CSAREGTSGYEQYF
TRBJ1-2 . TRBV18 few TGTGCCAGCTCACCTCCGAATAAGGGCGCAGACTATGGCTACACCTTC CASSPPNKGADYGYTF
TRBJ2-7 TRBD1 TRBV4-3 few TGCGCCAGCAGCCAAAACGTCAGGGGGAGCTCCTACGAGCAGTACTTC CASSQNVRGSSYEQYF
TRBJ2-3 TRBD2 TRBV6-5 . TGTGCCAGCAGTTACTGGAGGGAGGGTAGAGTCACAGATACGCAGTATTTT CASSYWREGRVTDTQYF
TRBJ1-2 . TRBV6-6 . TGTGCCAGCATCAGGGCAGGAGGCTACACCTTC CASIRAGGYTF
TRBJ2-1 . TRBV15 many TGTGCCACCAGCAGACGTGGAAACTACAATGAGCAGTTCTTC CATSRRGNYNEQFF
TRBJ2-7 . TRBV2 many TGTGCCAGCAGTGAAGTTGCTTATCCCTACGAGCAGTACTTC CASSEVAYPYEQYF